A single sample gave rise to the 26 T cell receptor beta chains below, sequenced in a study of blood T cells in healthy people across ages. The second PCR ran roughly 6 to 12 cycles with a sample-barcoded 5' primer and J-beta primers. TCRdb reanalysed the 5' RACE reads using MiXCR and keeps one entry per CDR3 protein. There are about 1.7 million distinct CDR3 sequences in the sample; 28% occur only once, and about 8% lies in the top ten. Sample: blood. All receptors come from a woman in her twenties or thirties in good health.

Comment on this clonotype: Mismatch with germline at one junction end may stem from a read error. The V gene is TRBV7-6, the J gene TRBJ2-3, with D perhaps being TRBD1 or TRBD2 (5 bases each). CDR1 and CDR2 from the germline V gene are SGHVS and FNYEAQ. The CDR3 spans 16 residues. CDR3 in amino acids: CASSLATGSSTGTQYF. DNA for the CDR3: TGTGCCAGCAGCTTAGCGACGGGGTCTAGCACAGGTACGCAGTATTTT. Full variable domain (outside the CDR3, taken from reference TRBV7-6 and TRBJ2-3): GAGVSQSPRYKVTKRGQDVALRCDPISGHVSLYWYRQALGQGPEFLTYFNYEAQQDKSGLPNDRFSAERPEGSISTLTIQRTEQRDSAMYRCASSLATGSSTGTQYFGPGTRLTVL.

In this sample, this clonotype turned up a few times. The chain couples TRBV5-6 to TRBJ2-7; tentative D call: TRBD1 (5 bases). The last part of the DNA fits TRBJ2-5 better; the J call may be wrong. Looked up from germline, CDR1 is SGHDT and CDR2 is YYEEEE. The CDR3 length is 14 residues. CDR3 residues: CASSQTTYRETQYF. For the CDR3, the DNA is TGTGCCAGCAGCCAGACAACTTACAGGGAGACCCAGTACTTC.

At least ten counts were recorded for this clonotype. V and J are TRBV20-1 and TRBJ2-7; the D is unclear. The CDR3 runs to 14 residues. Germline CDR1 and CDR2: DFQATT and SNEGSKA (reference sequence). Deletions cut 5 bases from V and 5 bases from J, with 19 bases between. The CDR3 loop reads CSALGQAKVDEQYF. CDR3 bases: TGCAGTGCTCTCGGGCAAGCTAAGGTGGACGAGCAGTACTTC.

The gene calls are TRBV21-1 and TRBJ2-2; the table assigns TRBD2, which was not confirmed against the DNA. TRBV21-1 is marked as a pseudogene. This CDR3 is built from 17 residues. This chain's CDR3 is CASSKRGPALNTGELFF. CDR3 sequence (DNA): TGTGCCAGCAGCAAACGGGGCCCAGCGCTAAACACCGGGGAGCTGTTTTTT.

The rearrangement links TRBV4-2 to TRBJ2-2; TRBD2 matches 12 bases. The CDR3 loop spans 16 amino acids. Germline V gives CDR1 LGHNA, CDR2 YNFKEQ. The ends lost 0 bases at V and 6 bases at J; junction bases unmatched: 2. The CDR3 spells CASSQETSGGSGELFF. The CDR3 DNA is TGTGCCAGCAGCCAAGAGACTAGCGGGGGTTCCGGGGAGCTGTTTTTT.

Worth noting for this clonotype: This could be a read error, since a much larger clone is one nucleotide away. This sequence joins TRBV9 and TRBJ2-7, with D possibly TRBD1 on 6 matching bases. The CDR3 consists of 14 residues. Between the trimmed V and J ends, which lost 3 bases and 3 bases, there was a span of 13 bases. Germline values: CDR1 SGDLS, CDR2 YYNGEE. CDR3 in DNA: TGTGCCAGCAGCGCCAGACAGGATGGCTACGAGCAGTACTTC. It codes for CASSARQDGYEQYF.

About this clonotype itself: A much larger clone lies a single base off, so this may be a read error. V is TRBV10-3 and J is TRBJ2-7; no reliable D call. The germline gives CDR1 ENHRY, CDR2 SYGVKD. The V end lost 6 bases, the J end lost 1 base, and 10 bases lay between the germline ends. This CDR3 contains 13 residues. The CDR3 spells CAIRELSSYEQYF. The CDR3 DNA reads TGTGCCATCAGGGAACTATCTTCCTACGAGCAGTACTTC.

This chain uses TRBV27 with TRBJ2-1; 10 bases line up with TRBD1. This CDR3 region has 15 residues. V dropped 6 bases and J dropped 6; count of bases not matched to a gene: 8. Germline CDR1 and CDR2: MNHEY and SMNVEV (reference sequence). The chain's CDR3 is CASSPGTGASNEQFF. CDR3 DNA sequence: TGTGCCAGCAGCCCCGGGACAGGGGCGAGCAATGAGCAGTTCTTC.

The table lists this clonotype with a count of one. V usage is TRBV7-9 and J usage is TRBJ2-5, with 12 bases identical to TRBD2. CDR1 SEHNR and CDR2 FQNEAQ come from the germline V gene (reference sequence). V was clipped by 2 bases and J by 1 base; unmatched bases: 8. The CDR3 has 18 amino acids. The CDR3 sequence: CASSLRGLAGTLQETQYF. Written as DNA, the CDR3 is TGTGCCAGCAGCTTAAGAGGACTAGCGGGGACGCTCCAAGAGACCCAGTACTTC.

The rearrangement uses TRBV20-1 and TRBJ2-3; D gene ambiguous. Germline values: CDR1 DFQATT, CDR2 SNEGSKA (reference sequence). This CDR3 comprises 14 residues. The V gene lost 6 bases and the J gene lost 1 base, with 14 bases spanning the gap. This CDR3 reads CSAAGVGGTDTQYF. DNA for the CDR3: TGCAGTGCCGCCGGAGTGGGTGGCACAGATACGCAGTATTTT.

This clonotype was seen more than once but under ten times. The rearrangement links TRBV6-6 to TRBJ2-5, with D perhaps TRBD1 or TRBD2 (6 bases each). The CDR3 runs to 14 residues. Trimming shortened V by 6 bases and J by 1 base, and 12 bases separated the two germline ends. Germline values: CDR1 MNHNY, CDR2 SVGAGI (reference sequence). This CDR3 reads CASRAGQVQETQYF. The CDR3 bases are TGTGCCAGCAGGGCGGGACAAGTCCAAGAGACCCAGTACTTC.

The V call is TRBV2, the J call TRBJ2-5; maybe TRBD1 (5 bases). The germline V and J ends were trimmed by 7 bases and 4 bases, with 19 bases remaining between them. This CDR3 region has 15 residues. Germline-derived CDR1 and CDR2 are SNHLY and FYNNEI. The CDR3 DNA sequence: TGTGCCAGCATTCCCTCGTGGGGCTACGGAGAGACCCAGTACTTC. Amino acids: CASIPSWGYGETQYF.

DNA for the CDR3: TGTGCCAGCAGTTGGACAGGGGCTAATGAAAAACTGTTTTTT. Its translation is CASSWTGANEKLFF. The rearrangement uses TRBV28 and TRBJ1-4, with TRBD1 identical over 9 bases. The CDR3 runs to 14 residues. V trimming: 4 bases; J trimming: 3 bases; junction bases outside the gene matches: 0. Per the germline V gene, CDR1 is MDHEN and CDR2 is SYDVKM.

This clonotype has only a few counts. This chain connects TRBV20-1 to TRBJ2-1; 9 nucleotides align to TRBD2. This CDR3 spans 16 amino acids. Losses at the gene ends were 6 bases for V and 4 bases for J; bases not matched to a gene: 13. Germline V CDR1 and CDR2: DFQATT, SNEGSKA (reference sequence). CDR3 sequence reads: CSAHPPGLAKYNEQFF. CDR3 bases: TGCAGTGCACACCCTCCGGGACTAGCAAAATACAATGAGCAGTTCTTC.

A word on this clonotype: A read error is possible here, since a much larger clone lies one base away. It is likely a read error, because the conserved phenylalanine at the end of the CDR3 is missing. The chain couples TRBV7-2 to TRBJ2-7; D might be TRBD1 or TRBD2, each matching 5 bases. The CDR3 consists of 13 residues. Germline V lookup: CDR1 SGHTA, CDR2 FQGNSA. The ends were cut back, 1 base at V and 5 bases at J, with 9 bases in the middle. CDR3 loop: CASSLGGINEQYC. The CDR3 coding sequence is TGTGCCAGCAGCTTAGGGGGGATCAACGAGCAGTACTGC.

With respect to this clonotype: No conserved phenylalanine or tryptophan ends this CDR3, so it is likely a read error. This chain connects TRBV7-3 to TRBJ2-3; D is unclear. This CDR3 has 13 amino acids. CDR1 SGHTA and CDR2 FQGTGA come from the germline V gene. Trimming removed 2 bases from V and 4 bases from J, with 7 bases in between. The CDR3 nucleotides are TGTGCCAGCAGCTTATCAGCATCAGATACGCAGTATTCT. Encoded protein: CASSLSASDTQYS.

This clonotype was picked up a small number of times. This chain joins TRBV5-1 and TRBJ2-6; D remains unclear. V gave up 4 bases and J gave up 0 bases, with 8 bases separating them. Germline values: CDR1 SGHRS, CDR2 YFSETQ. This CDR3 is 15 amino acids long. CDR3 loop: CASSVRNSGANVLTF. As DNA, the CDR3 is TGCGCCAGCAGCGTCCGGAACTCTGGGGCCAACGTCCTGACTTTC.

The sample holds a few counts of this clonotype. V gene TRBV29-1 combines with J gene TRBJ2-7; 7 bases align to TRBD1. CDR1 is SQVTM and CDR2 is ANQGSEA in the germline V gene. The CDR3 runs 13 residues. V lost 1 base to trimming and J lost 3 bases; unmatched junction nucleotides: 3. The CDR3 DNA reads TGCAGCGTTGAAGCGGCAGGGGGCTACGAGCAGTACTTC. It yields the protein CSVEAAGGYEQYF.

V gene TRBV7-9 combines with J gene TRBJ1-4; D possibly corresponds to TRBD1 (5 bases). V was pared by 4 bases and J by 6 bases, with 15 bases between. The CDR3 is 15 residues long. Per the germline V gene, CDR1 is SEHNR and CDR2 is FQNEAQ (reference sequence). The CDR3 DNA is TGTGCCAGCAGCTCCGGGACCCTCCACGATGAAAAACTGTTTTTT. Its protein is CASSSGTLHDEKLFF.

In its sample, this clonotype was seen once. A much larger clonotype is one base distant, so this may be a read error. The rearrangement links TRBV10-3 to TRBJ2-4; D is possibly TRBD2 (6 bases). The end of the DNA fits TRBJ2-7 better, so the J call may be wrong. The CDR3 length is 13 residues. The germline CDR1 and CDR2 sequences are ENHRY and SYGVKD. The CDR3 sequence: CAIGETSWDEQYF. Written as DNA, the CDR3 is TGTGCCATCGGCGAAACTAGCTGGGACGAGCAGTACTTC.

Points on this clonotype: One end of the junction fails to match germline, which may point to a read error. This chain connects TRBV12-3 or TRBV12-4 to TRBJ2-1, with D maybe TRBD2 (6 bases). The J call is in doubt because the DNA end fits TRBJ2-7 better. CDR3 size: 13 residues. The CDR3 region has the DNA TGTGCCGGCAGAGCGGGTGACTACAATGAGCAGTACTTC. Its translation: CAGRAGDYNEQYF.

The V and J genes are TRBV29-1 and TRBJ2-3; no clear D. Germline loops: CDR1 SQVTM, CDR2 ANQGSEA. The CDR3 totals 13 residues. Trimming removed 6 bases at V and 0 bases at J, with 10 bases between. CDR3 protein: CSVLLTSTDTQYF. For the CDR3, the DNA is TGCAGCGTCCTCTTGACTAGCACAGATACGCAGTATTTT.

This clonotype was seen many times. V is TRBV7-9 and J is TRBJ2-1; D not certain. The CDR3 has 12 amino acids. Germline assignment: CDR1 SEHNR and CDR2 FQNEAQ (reference sequence). Trimming removed 6 bases at V and 6 bases at J, with 9 bases between. The CDR3 spells CASSLYSNEQFF. The CDR3 coding sequence is TGTGCCAGCAGTTTATACAGCAATGAGCAGTTCTTC.

This clonotype was observed at least ten times. This chain's CDR3 is CSARGRTRSSYEQYF. As DNA, the CDR3 is TGCAGTGCTAGAGGGAGGACGAGGAGCTCCTACGAGCAGTACTTC. This chain connects TRBV20-1 to TRBJ2-7; TRBD2 is a possible D gene (5 bases). CDR3 length: 15 amino acids. CDR1 is DFQATT and CDR2 is SNEGSKA in the germline V gene (reference sequence). V was pared by 1 base and J by 0 bases, with 13 bases between.

This sequence joins TRBV6-5 and TRBJ1-2; D not certain. The V end was cut by 2 bases, the J end by 4 bases, with 8 bases between. Per germline, CDR1 MNHEY and CDR2 SVGAGI. The CDR3 runs 13 residues. The CDR3 reads CASSYNSLYGYTF. CDR3 bases: TGTGCCAGCAGTTACAACAGCCTCTATGGCTACACCTTC.

In its sample, this clonotype was seen a few times. V gene TRBV7-9 combines with J gene TRBJ2-1, with no clear D. Germline CDR1 reads SEHNR; CDR2 reads FQNEAQ (reference sequence). V gave up 1 base and J gave up 8 bases, with 12 bases separating them. There are 14 residues in the CDR3. The CDR3 reads CASSLVGESHEQFF. CDR3 DNA sequence: TGTGCCAGCAGCTTAGTTGGAGAATCCCATGAGCAGTTCTTC.